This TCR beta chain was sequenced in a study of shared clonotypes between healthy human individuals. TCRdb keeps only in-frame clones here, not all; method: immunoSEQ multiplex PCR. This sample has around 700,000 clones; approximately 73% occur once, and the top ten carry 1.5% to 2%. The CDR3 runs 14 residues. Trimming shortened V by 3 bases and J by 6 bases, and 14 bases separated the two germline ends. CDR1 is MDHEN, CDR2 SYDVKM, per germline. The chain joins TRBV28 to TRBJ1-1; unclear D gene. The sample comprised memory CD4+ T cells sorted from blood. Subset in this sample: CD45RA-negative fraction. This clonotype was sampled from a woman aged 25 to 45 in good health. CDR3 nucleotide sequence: TGTGCCAGCAGTTTGCTCGCCGGGAGGGCTGAAGCTTTCTTT. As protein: CASSLLAGRAEAFF.